This passage covers 5 T cell receptor beta chains from one sample sequenced in a study of T-cell reconstitution after alpha-beta-depleted transplantation in children. As it was prepared, the TCRbeta library received unique molecular identifiers. TCRdb reprocessed the PCR reads with MiXCR, giving one entry per CDR3 protein. This sample has about 360,000 distinct CDR3 sequences, with 13% found just once. The sample consisted of PBMCs, taken from the stem cell graft. These receptors originate from a human donor who donated a stem cell graft to a child with Fanconi anemia.

This clonotype has a count of ten or more. CDR3 DNA: TGTGCCAGCAGCCTACTTCAGGCGGGGGCCCCATCTGGGGAAGATACGCAGTATTTT. Its protein is CASSLLQAGAPSGEDTQYF. The rearrangement joins TRBV28 to TRBJ2-3, with D possibly being TRBD2 (7 bases). Between the trimmed V and J ends, which lost 6 bases and 5 bases, there was a span of 30 bases. Looked up from germline, CDR1 is MDHEN and CDR2 is SYDVKM. The CDR3 spans 19 residues.

In this sample, this clonotype turned up a few times. V is TRBV20-1 and J is TRBJ2-5; no reliable D call. Germline CDR1 and CDR2: DFQATT and SNEGSKA (reference sequence). V shed 8 bases and J shed 0 bases, with 10 bases lying between them. This CDR3 region has 12 residues. The CDR3 protein is CSPHQNQETQYF. As DNA, the CDR3 is TGCAGTCCACACCAGAACCAAGAGACCCAGTACTTC.

The rearrangement links TRBV7-2 to TRBJ1-5; D is perhaps TRBD1 (5 bases). Trimming shortened V by 6 bases and J by 3 bases, and 9 bases separated the two germline ends. The CDR3 is 13 residues long. Germline V lookup: CDR1 SGHTA, CDR2 FQGNSA. Here the CDR3 reads CASRLGPNQPQHF. The DNA of the CDR3 is TGTGCCAGCAGGTTGGGGCCCAATCAGCCCCAGCATTTT.

This clonotype has a handful of counts. The rearrangement links TRBV6-1 to TRBJ2-7; D assignment may be TRBD1 or TRBD2 (6 bases each). Trimming took 6 bases from V and 4 from J, leaving 16 bases between them. The CDR3 runs to 14 residues. Looked up from germline, CDR1 is MNHNS and CDR2 is SASEGT. In DNA, the CDR3 is TGTGCCAGCAGAGGGGGGCAAGTAGGGTACGAGCAGTACTTC. This translates into CASRGGQVGYEQYF.

Here the CDR3 reads CASSLEGGYTDTQYF. In DNA form, the CDR3 reads TGCGCCAGCAGCTTGGAGGGGGGCTACACAGATACGCAGTATTTT. V and J are TRBV5-1 and TRBJ2-3; either TRBD1 or TRBD2 may supply D (6 bases each). The CDR3 is 15 residues long. Trimming removed 0 bases from V and 2 bases from J, with 10 bases in between. The germline gives CDR1 SGHRS, CDR2 YFSETQ.